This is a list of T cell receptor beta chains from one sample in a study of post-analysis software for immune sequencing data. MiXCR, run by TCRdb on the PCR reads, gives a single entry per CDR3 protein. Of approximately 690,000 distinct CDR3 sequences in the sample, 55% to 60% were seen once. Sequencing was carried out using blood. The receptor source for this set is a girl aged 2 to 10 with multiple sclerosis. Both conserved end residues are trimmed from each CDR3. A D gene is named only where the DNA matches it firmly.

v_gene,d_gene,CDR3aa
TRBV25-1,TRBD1,ASSANPGQGEGYGYT
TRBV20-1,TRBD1,SAPRQGTYEQY
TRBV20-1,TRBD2,SATVAGGRSGEQY
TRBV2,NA,ASSESRYNQPQH
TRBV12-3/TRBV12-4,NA,ASSGTLAKNIQY
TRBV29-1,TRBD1,SAAGTGALDGYT
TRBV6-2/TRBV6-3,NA,ASSSYRVGYT
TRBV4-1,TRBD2,ASSSRTSGAETQY
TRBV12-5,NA,ASGFDPRADSNQPQH
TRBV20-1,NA,SAMKRGNRDTQY
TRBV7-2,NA,ASSIRLDPSTDTQY
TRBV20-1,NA,SARDSSAGGQY
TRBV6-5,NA,ASSRDENTEAF
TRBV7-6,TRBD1,ASSPLDRAEGQF
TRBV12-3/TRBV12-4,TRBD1,ASIRGDGYGYT
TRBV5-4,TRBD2,ASSPSTSGGMETQY
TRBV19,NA,ASSIGTELYGYT
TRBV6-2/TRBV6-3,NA,ASRRAGIYEQY
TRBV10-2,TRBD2,ASRGLADSTDTQY
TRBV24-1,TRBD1,ATSEPTGSIRNNEQF
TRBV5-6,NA,ASSFDPTDTQY
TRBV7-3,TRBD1,ASSRTGVGTGELF
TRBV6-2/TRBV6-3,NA,ASRKGVYGYT
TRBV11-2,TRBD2,ASSFRVAGAPGELF
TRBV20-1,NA,SAGKDLGETQY
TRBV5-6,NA,ASSPGGTTGYNEQF
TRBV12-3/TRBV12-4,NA,ASSLGTQY
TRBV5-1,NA,ASSLAPQETQY
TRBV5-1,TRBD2,ASSSGSGRVHEQF
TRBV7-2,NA,ASSPGPGYPYNEQF
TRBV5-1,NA,ASSLQPMNTEAF
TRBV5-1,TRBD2,ASSTAIGLAGTDTQY
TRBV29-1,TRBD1,SVLSGGWSFYNEQF
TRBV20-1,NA,SARDEGQFGYT
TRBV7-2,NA,ASSYAAWETQY
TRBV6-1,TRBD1,ASSLSTFGQGNTEAF
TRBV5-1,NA,ASSPRGEVNTEAF
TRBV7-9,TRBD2,ASSLALGLAVPNEQF
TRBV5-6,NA,ASSWVHGYT
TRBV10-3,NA,AIKGVPTDTQY
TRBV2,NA,ASSAYLAPGGYT
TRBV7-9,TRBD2,ASSLGRTSGREYIQY
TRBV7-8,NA,ASSLGVGGNEQF
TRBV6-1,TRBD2,ASSGLAGGEGKNIQY
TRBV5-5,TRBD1,ASSIRDRGLEQY
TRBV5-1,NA,ASSPGRKSDTQY
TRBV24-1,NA,ATSDGGEPQETQY
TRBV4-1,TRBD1,ASSQEGTGGGYT
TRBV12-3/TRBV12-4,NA,ASSSIPLMGTLRHTQY
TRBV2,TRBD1,ASSPPSGQGGTEAF
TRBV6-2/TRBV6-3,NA,ASSPQSPTEAF
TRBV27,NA,ASSLGVVVRHPNTEAF
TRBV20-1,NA,SARGRLSTDTQY
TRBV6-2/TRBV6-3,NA,ASSYSRALKAKNIQY
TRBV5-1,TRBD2,ASSSSGSVYEQY
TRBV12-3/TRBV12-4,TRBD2,ASTIRTSGYEQY
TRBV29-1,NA,SVEELGTVGRTDTQY
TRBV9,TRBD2,ASSVAGLGSGSDTQY
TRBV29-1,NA,SVVVQGGQGYT